These T cell receptor beta chains were read from a single sample in a study of blood T cell repertoires in COVID-19. Generated by immunoSEQ multiplex PCR, the TCRdb table keeps only in-frame clones and is missing some. The sample contains approximately 170,000 clones, 70% to 85% of which appear only once. Sequencing was carried out using peripheral blood. The receptors originated from a man between 60 and 70 years old who had recovered from COVID-19. Each CDR3 is given without its conserved first and last residue. Each record gives: CDR3 length, J gene, V gene, D gene, CDR3 protein. A D gene is named only where the DNA matches it firmly.

13	TRBJ1-5	TRBV6-4	NA	ASSQEAGANQPQH
13	TRBJ1-2	TRBV4-3	NA	ASSQDQDRNYGYT
12	TRBJ1-5	TRBV11-2	NA	ASSLELDNQPQH
13	TRBJ2-5	TRBV27	TRBD1	ASSVTGAPQETQY
14	TRBJ1-1	TRBV10-3	NA	AISESTRHSNTEAF
13	TRBJ2-1	TRBV6-5	NA	ASSYSYSSYNEQF
12	TRBJ1-2	TRBV6-5	TRBD1	ASTRGPTGGSYT
14	TRBJ1-2	TRBV9	TRBD1	ASSVGGTAGGYGYT
11	TRBJ2-5	TRBV6-2/TRBV6-3	NA	ASSGGRQETQY
13	TRBJ1-5	TRBV27	NA	ASTAGPYSNQPQH
12	TRBJ2-7	TRBV9	NA	ASSVGETRYEQY
15	TRBJ1-5	TRBV7-2	TRBD1	ASSSTGGGNWDQPQH
13	TRBJ1-6	TRBV9	TRBD1	ASSYADRVNSPLH
11	TRBJ2-2	TRBV29-1	TRBD2	SVWSGGAGELF
12	TRBJ2-4	TRBV3-1/TRBV3-2	TRBD1	ASSQGKDRGIQY
13	TRBJ1-3	TRBV19	TRBD1	ASSPKGQGTITIY
15	TRBJ2-1	TRBV18	TRBD1	ASSPYELGQGYNEQF
13	TRBJ2-7	TRBV6-5	TRBD1	ASSPPGTGVGEQY
14	TRBJ2-7	TRBV4-1	NA	ASSQDVNLHSYEQY
12	TRBJ1-5	TRBV19	TRBD1	ASSQDRRDQPQH
10	TRBJ1-1	TRBV28	NA	ASSSTLYEAF
13	TRBJ2-3	TRBV4-1	NA	ASSQDGMGPDTQY
12	TRBJ1-3	TRBV7-9	NA	ASSFTGTGNTIY
12	TRBJ2-5	TRBV6-4	TRBD2	ASSDGSGGETQY
13	TRBJ1-1	TRBV7-9	NA	ASSLDRGAITEAF
11	TRBJ1-5	TRBV24-1	NA	ATSELINQPQH
13	TRBJ2-7	TRBV6-5	TRBD1	ASSYRGTGVYEQY
12	TRBJ2-5	TRBV10-3	TRBD2	AIRGTSGGETQY
15	TRBJ2-5	TRBV6-2/TRBV6-3	NA	ASSYSTGHKGSETQY
13	TRBJ2-7	TRBV18	NA	ASSYQGLRSYEQY
13	TRBJ2-2	TRBV27	NA	ASSPVLRATGELF
12	TRBJ2-5	TRBV28	TRBD2	ASSVAGGLETQY
14	TRBJ2-3	TRBV3-1/TRBV3-2	TRBD2	ASSRTSGGGTDTQY
13	TRBJ1-2	TRBV5-5	TRBD1	ASSYPGTGWNGYT
13	TRBJ2-7	TRBV2	TRBD1	ASRAQGAAFYEQY
12	TRBJ2-1	TRBV9	TRBD2	ASSEGLAGGKQF
13	TRBJ1-4	TRBV5-1	TRBD1	ASSPGDRASEKLF
12	TRBJ2-5	TRBV2	NA	ASNRDTGEETQY